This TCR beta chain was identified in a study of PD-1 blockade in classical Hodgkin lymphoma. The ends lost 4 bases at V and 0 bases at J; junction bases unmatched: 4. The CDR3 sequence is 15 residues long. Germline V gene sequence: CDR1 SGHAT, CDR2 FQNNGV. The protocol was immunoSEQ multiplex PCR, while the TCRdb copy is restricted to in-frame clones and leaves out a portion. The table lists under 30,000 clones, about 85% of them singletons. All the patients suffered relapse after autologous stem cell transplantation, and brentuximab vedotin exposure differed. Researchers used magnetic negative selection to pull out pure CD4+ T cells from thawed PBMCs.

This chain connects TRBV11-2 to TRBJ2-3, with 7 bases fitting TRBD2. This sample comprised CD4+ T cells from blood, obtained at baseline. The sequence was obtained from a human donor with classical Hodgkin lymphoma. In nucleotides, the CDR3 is TGTGCCAGCAGCTCACAACTAGCGAGCACAGATACGCAGTATTTT. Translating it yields CASSSQLASTDTQYF. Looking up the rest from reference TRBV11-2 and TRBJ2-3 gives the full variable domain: EAGVAQSPRYKIIEKRQSVAFWCNPISGHATLYWYQQILGQGPKLLIQFQNNGVVDDSQLPKDRFSAERLKGVDSTLKIQPAKLEDSAVYLCASSSQLASTDTQYFGPGTRLTVL.